Below are 31 T cell receptor beta chains sequenced from a single sample in a study of spatial heterogeneity in lung cancer. Time point defined: sample taken at primary tumor resection. Without sorting, whole RNA was sequenced from tumor, nontumor lung or frozen PBMC. Using its own MiXCR run on the 5' RACE reads, TCRdb lists one record per CDR3 protein. Among around 7,200 distinct CDR3 sequences listed, about 5% were seen once. Specimen: normal lung tissue next to the tumor, collected at surgery. The receptors were sampled from a female donor with early-stage non-small cell lung cancer.

This clonotype qualifies as medium-sized. This chain connects TRBV3-1 to TRBJ1-1; D remains ambiguous. The CDR3 spans 13 residues. Trimming stripped 7 bases from V and 4 bases from J, with 13 bases between. Germline V gene data show CDR1 as LGHDT and CDR2 as YNNKEL (reference sequence). CDR3 DNA: TGTGCCAGCAAGAGGCCGGGAGTCACTGAAGCTTTCTTT. It is translated as CASKRPGVTEAFF.

The table lists this clonotype with many counts. This rearrangement joins TRBV2 to TRBJ2-3; the D is unclear. The CDR3 spans 13 residues. Trimming shortened V by 5 bases and J by 8 bases, and 14 bases separated the two germline ends. CDR1 and CDR2 (germline): SNHLY, FYNNEI. The CDR3 spells CASSSEKQATQYF. CDR3 nucleotide sequence: TGTGCCAGCAGTTCCGAAAAGCAAGCTACGCAGTATTTT. Filled out from reference TRBV2 and TRBJ2-3, the complete variable domain reads EPEVTQTPSHQVTQMGQEVILRCVPISNHLYFYWYRQILGQKVEFLVSFYNNEISEKSEIFDDQFSVERPDGSNFTLKIRSTKLEDSAMYFCASSSEKQATQYFGPGTRLTVL.

This clonotype was recorded at least ten times. V gene TRBV12-3 or TRBV12-4 combines with J gene TRBJ2-1; no clear D. Trimming took 5 bases from V and 0 from J, leaving 11 bases between them. This CDR3 has 15 amino acids. This CDR3 is CASSPLGGSYNEQFF. The CDR3 nucleotides read TGTGCCAGCAGTCCTCTGGGCGGCTCCTACAATGAGCAGTTCTTC.

This clonotype was seen at least ten times. J is TRBJ2-1 and V is TRBV7-8, with 9 bases identical to TRBD1. From germline, CDR1 is SGHVS and CDR2 FQNEAQ. The CDR3 has 14 residues. V lost 5 bases, J lost 8 bases, and 7 bases stayed unmatched. The CDR3 DNA reads as TGTGCCAGCAGCACCAGGACAGGGGTCCATGAGCAGTTCTTC. Its translation is CASSTRTGVHEQFF.

This chain links TRBV5-1 with TRBJ2-1; 8 nucleotides align to TRBD2. This CDR3 is 16 amino acids long. Germline loops: CDR1 SGHRS, CDR2 YFSETQ. The V segment lost 1 base and the J segment 6 bases; nucleotides outside the gene matches: 9. The CDR3 sequence: CASSLFPAGVLNEQFF. For the CDR3, the DNA is TGCGCCAGCAGCTTGTTCCCAGCGGGAGTACTCAATGAGCAGTTCTTC.

Within the sample, this clonotype is medium-sized (0.01 to 0.1%). This chain joins TRBV28 and TRBJ2-7; tentatively, D is TRBD1 (5 bases). V was clipped by 2 bases and J by 6 bases, with 11 bases between them. CDR1 and CDR2 (germline): MDHEN, SYDVKM. The CDR3 contains 13 residues. In nucleotides, the CDR3 is TGTGCCAGCAGTTTAATGGGGCCCGGCGAGCAGTACTTC. This sequence encodes CASSLMGPGEQYF.

In this sample, this clonotype turned up many times. For the CDR3, the DNA is TGCAGTGCTAGGGGGTCTAGCGGAGACACCGGGGAGCTGTTTTTT. Translated: CSARGSSGDTGELFF. This sequence joins TRBV20-1 and TRBJ2-2; 7 bases map to TRBD2. This CDR3 contains 15 residues. J lost 3 bases, V lost 3 bases, and 7 bases had no gene match. Germline assignment: CDR1 DFQATT and CDR2 SNEGSKA (reference sequence).

This clonotype was counted at least ten times. V gene TRBV20-1 combines with J gene TRBJ1-1; a weak D match, TRBD1 (5 bases). Between the trimmed V and J ends, which lost 7 bases and 5 bases, there was a span of 14 bases. This CDR3 has 12 amino acids. Germline V gene lookup returns CDR1 DFQATT and CDR2 SNEGSKA (reference sequence). CDR3 nucleotides: TGCAGTGTCGGACAAGAGTGGACTGAAGCTTTCTTT. Translating gives CSVGQEWTEAFF.

Judged by abundance, this clonotype is medium-sized. The chain couples TRBV2 to TRBJ1-5; 7 bases agree with TRBD1. The V segment lost 7 bases and the J segment 2 bases; nucleotides outside the gene matches: 17. The CDR3 covers 18 residues. Germline V lookup: CDR1 SNHLY, CDR2 FYNNEI. This CDR3 reads CASKRTPGVDRGNQPQHF. In DNA form, the CDR3 reads TGTGCCAGCAAGAGAACCCCGGGGGTAGACAGGGGCAATCAGCCCCAGCATTTT.

This clonotype was seen ten or more times. The rearrangement links TRBV3-1 to TRBJ2-1, with 12 nucleotides matching TRBD2. CDR3 size: 19 residues. J gave up 0 bases and V 6 bases, and 12 bases lay outside the gene matches. Germline assignment: CDR1 LGHDT and CDR2 YNNKEL (reference sequence). CDR3 sequence: CASRPGLAGLSSSYNEQFF. The DNA for the CDR3 is TGTGCCAGCAGACCCGGACTAGCGGGACTCAGTAGCTCCTACAATGAGCAGTTCTTC.

There are many counts of this clonotype. The rearrangement links TRBV5-1 to TRBJ2-6; 7 bases align to TRBD1. CDR3 length: 19 residues. V shed 2 bases and J 0 bases; nucleotides not matched to a gene: 11. CDR1 is SGHRS, CDR2 YFSETQ, per germline. CDR3 DNA: TGCGCCAGCAGCTTCCTCAGGGACAGCTTTATCTCTGGGGCCAACGTCCTGACTTTC. It specifies CASSFLRDSFISGANVLTF.

By frequency in the sample, this clonotype is medium-sized. This chain joins TRBV24-1 and TRBJ2-1, with TRBD1 identical over 9 bases. The J segment lost 7 bases and the V segment lost 5 bases, leaving 11 bases of the junction unmatched. CDR1 and CDR2 (germline): KGHDR, SFDVKD. The CDR3 is made up of 16 amino acids. CDR3 amino acids: CATSGLDRGTYNEQFF. The CDR3, as DNA: TGTGCCACCAGTGGCCTGGACAGGGGTACTTATAATGAGCAGTTCTTC.

The table lists this clonotype with many counts. The chain couples TRBV5-5 to TRBJ1-1; D uncertain. The V gene's germline CDR1 is SGHKS and CDR2 YYEKEE (reference sequence). Trimming left V 4 bases short and J 0 bases short, with 13 bases between. CDR3 length: 15 amino acids. CDR3 protein: CASSISGNMNTEAFF. CDR3 nucleotides: TGTGCCAGCAGCATTTCCGGGAATATGAACACTGAAGCTTTCTTT.

In its sample, this clonotype was seen many times. The chain combines TRBV3-1 with TRBJ2-1; no reliable D call. The CDR3 extends over 14 amino acids. V lost 4 bases and J 0 bases, leaving 7 bases between the germline ends. CDR1 is LGHDT, CDR2 YNNKEL, per germline (reference sequence). CDR3 residues: CASSPSSSYNEQFF. The CDR3 DNA sequence: TGTGCCAGCAGCCCTAGTAGCTCCTACAATGAGCAGTTCTTC.

This clonotype is labeled medium-sized. CDR3 loop: CSAIGENTGELFF. The CDR3, as DNA: TGCAGTGCTATAGGGGAGAACACCGGGGAGCTGTTTTTT. This chain uses TRBV20-1 with TRBJ2-2, with TRBD1 as a possible D gene (5 bases). This CDR3 has 13 residues. The germline gives CDR1 DFQATT, CDR2 SNEGSKA (reference sequence). V was pared by 4 bases and J by 1 base, with 7 bases between.

In its sample, this clonotype is medium-sized. This chain joins TRBV27 and TRBJ2-3; D may be TRBD1 or TRBD2 (5 bases each). The CDR3 loop spans 13 amino acids. CDR1 is MNHEY, CDR2 SMNVEV, per germline (reference sequence). V lost 5 bases and J 4 bases, leaving 10 bases between the germline ends. As DNA, the CDR3 is TGTGCCAGCAGTCCGGGGCGCGCAGATACGCAGTATTTT. Amino acids: CASSPGRADTQYF.

This clonotype is categorized as medium-sized. This rearrangement joins TRBV5-8 to TRBJ2-3; D is unresolved. V lost 2 bases and J 4 bases, leaving 8 bases between the germline ends. The length of the CDR3 is 13 residues. Per germline, CDR1 SGHTS and CDR2 YDEGEE. Here the CDR3 reads CASSFQVADTQYF. CDR3 bases: TGTGCCAGCAGCTTCCAGGTGGCAGATACGCAGTATTTT.

Many counts were recorded for this clonotype. The V gene is TRBV10-1, the J gene TRBJ2-3; the D is unclear. The ends were cut back, 0 bases at V and 1 base at J, with 11 bases in the middle. CDR1 WNHNN and CDR2 SYGVQD come from the germline V gene (reference sequence). The CDR3 contains 16 residues. CDR3 amino acids: CASSESIAYGTDTQYF. CDR3 in DNA: TGCGCCAGCAGTGAGTCGATCGCGTACGGCACAGATACGCAGTATTTT.

In its sample, this clonotype is medium-sized. This chain connects TRBV2 to TRBJ2-5; the D gene is possibly TRBD1 (6 bases). This CDR3 spans 12 amino acids. The V and J ends lost 11 bases and 5 bases respectively, with 15 bases between them. Looked up from germline, CDR1 is SNHLY and CDR2 is FYNNEI. The CDR3 loop reads CAPTGPGETQYF. The CDR3 nucleotides are TGTGCCCCGACAGGCCCCGGGGAGACCCAGTACTTC. The full variable domain, in which reference TRBV2 and TRBJ2-5 provide the parts outside the CDR3, is EPEVTQTPSHQVTQMGQEVILRCVPISNHLYFYWYRQILGQKVEFLVSFYNNEISEKSEIFDDQFSVERPDGSNFTLKIRSTKLEDSAMYFCAPTGPGETQYFGPGTRLLVL.

The V call is TRBV7-8, the J call TRBJ2-1; perhaps TRBD2 as D (5 bases). Germline values: CDR1 SGHVS, CDR2 FQNEAQ. V dropped 7 bases and J dropped 0 bases, with 10 bases sitting between them. The CDR3 loop spans 14 amino acids. The CDR3 DNA sequence: TGTGCCAGCACCTCCGGAGGCTCCTACAATGAGCAGTTCTTC. Protein product: CASTSGGSYNEQFF. Combining the CDR3 with reference TRBV7-8 and TRBJ2-1 gives the whole variable domain GAGVSQSPRYKVAKRGQDVALRCDPISGHVSLFWYQQALGQGPEFLTYFQNEAQLDKSGLPSDRFFAERPEGSVSTLKIQRTQQEDSAVYLCASTSGGSYNEQFFGPGTRLTVL.

This clonotype showed up many times. The chain uses TRBV7-9 and TRBJ2-5, with 10 bases identical to TRBD2. Germline V gene sequence: CDR1 SEHNR, CDR2 FQNEAQ (reference sequence). The CDR3 runs 15 residues. The V gene end was trimmed by 4 bases and the J gene end by 0 bases; junction bases not matched to a gene: 2. CDR3: CASSSGLADQETQYF. The CDR3 DNA reads TGTGCCAGCAGCTCCGGACTAGCGGACCAAGAGACCCAGTACTTC.

By share of the sample, this clonotype is medium-sized (0.01 to 0.1%). The chain joins TRBV5-4 to TRBJ1-1, with D maybe TRBD1 (5 bases). The CDR3 spans 15 residues. From germline, CDR1 is SGHNT and CDR2 YYREEE (reference sequence). Trimming stripped 0 bases from V and 0 bases from J, with 9 bases between. The CDR3 is CASSLVGGMNTEAFF. The CDR3 nucleotides read TGTGCCAGCAGCTTGGTTGGGGGTATGAACACTGAAGCTTTCTTT.

Within the sample, this clonotype is medium-sized. J is TRBJ2-7 and V is TRBV20-1; TRBD2 agrees at 8 bases. The CDR3 sequence is 17 residues long. The germline V gene encodes CDR1 DFQATT and CDR2 SNEGSKA (reference sequence). V lost 1 base and J lost 2; bases outside the gene matches: 13. The chain's CDR3 is CSARGRRSGRGTYEQYF. CDR3 DNA: TGCAGTGCTAGAGGTCGTCGGAGCGGGAGAGGGACCTACGAGCAGTACTTC.

This clonotype appeared many times. The CDR3 loop is CSARSSGPDEDTQYF. CDR3 in DNA: TGCAGTGCTAGATCAAGTGGGCCGGACGAGGATACGCAGTATTTT. This sequence joins TRBV20-1 and TRBJ2-3; D ambiguous. Germline CDR1 and CDR2: DFQATT and SNEGSKA (reference sequence). The CDR3 runs 15 residues. Trimming removed 2 bases from V and 6 bases from J, with 18 bases in between.

This clonotype counts as medium-sized. The CDR3 spells CASSLLVDYNEQFF. The CDR3 nucleotides are TGTGCCAGCAGTTTATTGGTCGATTACAATGAGCAGTTCTTC. The chain uses TRBV28 and TRBJ2-1; D gene uncertain. The CDR3 sequence is 14 residues long. Germline-derived CDR1 and CDR2 are MDHEN and SYDVKM. V was pared by 1 base and J by 4 bases, with 8 bases between.

This clonotype is medium-sized by share. This chain links TRBV20-1 with TRBJ2-2; 8 bases are a match to TRBD1. The CDR3 consists of 14 residues. The germline V gene encodes CDR1 DFQATT and CDR2 SNEGSKA (reference sequence). Unmatched junction bases numbered 7, after V lost 4 bases and J lost 6 bases. The CDR3, as DNA: TGCAGTGCTAAGCAGGGGGCGTCCGCCGGGGAGCTGTTTTTT. Amino acid sequence: CSAKQGASAGELFF.

This clonotype was seen ten or more times. This rearrangement joins TRBV7-9 to TRBJ1-3; D is possibly TRBD1 (5 bases). V gave up 5 bases and J gave up 4 bases, with 9 bases separating them. The CDR3 runs 13 residues. The V gene's germline CDR1 is SEHNR and CDR2 FQNEAQ (reference sequence). The CDR3 region is CASSRGQGNTIYF. In nucleotides, the CDR3 is TGTGCCAGCAGCAGGGGCCAAGGAAACACCATATATTTT.

This clonotype appeared a few times. In nucleotides, the CDR3 is TGTGCCAGCAGCTTAGGCCCCGGACTAGGGGGCTACAATGAGCAGTTCTTC. It translates to CASSLGPGLGGYNEQFF. The chain couples TRBV7-2 to TRBJ2-1, with D possibly being TRBD2 (7 bases). Trimming removed 1 base from V and 3 bases from J, with 16 bases in between. Germline loops: CDR1 SGHTA, CDR2 FQGNSA. CDR3 length equals 17 residues.

The table lists this clonotype with many counts. J is TRBJ1-2 and V is TRBV19; D unclear. Trimming took off 6 bases at V and 5 bases at J, with 16 bases between the two ends. Germline CDR1 reads LNHDA; CDR2 reads SQIVND (reference sequence). This CDR3 spans 14 amino acids. The CDR3 loop reads CASSPAGSGYGYTF. CDR3 sequence (DNA): TGTGCCAGTAGCCCGGCAGGTAGTGGGTATGGCTACACCTTC.

There are many counts of this clonotype. J is TRBJ2-1 and V is TRBV11-2, with D tentatively TRBD2 (6 bases). Looked up from germline, CDR1 is SGHAT and CDR2 is FQNNGV. V was cut by 3 bases and J by 8 bases, with 17 bases left in between. The CDR3 length is 15 residues. CDR3 residues: CASSFRLVEADEQFF. The CDR3 DNA reads as TGTGCCAGCAGCTTCAGACTAGTAGAGGCGGATGAGCAGTTCTTC.

This clonotype is medium-sized (0.01 to 0.1%) in the sample. The chain carries TRBV3-1 and TRBJ1-6; possible D gene TRBD1, 5 bases. The V and J ends lost 3 bases and 11 bases respectively, with 14 bases between them. The CDR3 has 14 residues. Germline V CDR1 and CDR2: LGHDT, YNNKEL (reference sequence). The CDR3 here is CASSHQGHGAPLHF. CDR3 bases: TGTGCCAGCAGCCACCAGGGTCACGGGGCACCCCTCCACTTT.